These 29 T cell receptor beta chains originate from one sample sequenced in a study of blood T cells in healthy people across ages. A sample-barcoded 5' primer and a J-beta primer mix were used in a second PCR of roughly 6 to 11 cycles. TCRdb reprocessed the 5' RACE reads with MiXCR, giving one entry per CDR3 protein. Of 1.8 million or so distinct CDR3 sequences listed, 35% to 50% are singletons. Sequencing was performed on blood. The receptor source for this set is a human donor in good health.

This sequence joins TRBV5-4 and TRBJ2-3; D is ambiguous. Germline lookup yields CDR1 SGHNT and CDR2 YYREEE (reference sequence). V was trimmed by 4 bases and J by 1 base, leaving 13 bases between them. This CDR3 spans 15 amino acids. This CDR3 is CASSLKSGGTDTQYF. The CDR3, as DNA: TGTGCCAGCAGCCTCAAATCGGGCGGCACAGATACGCAGTATTTT.

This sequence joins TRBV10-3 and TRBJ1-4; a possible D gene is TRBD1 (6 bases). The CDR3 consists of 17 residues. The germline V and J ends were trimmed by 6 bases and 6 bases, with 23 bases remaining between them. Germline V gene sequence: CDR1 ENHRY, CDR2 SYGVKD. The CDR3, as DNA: TGTGCCATCAGCCCCTCACCCCGCGGAGGGGGATATGAAAAACTGTTTTTT. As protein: CAISPSPRGGGYEKLFF.

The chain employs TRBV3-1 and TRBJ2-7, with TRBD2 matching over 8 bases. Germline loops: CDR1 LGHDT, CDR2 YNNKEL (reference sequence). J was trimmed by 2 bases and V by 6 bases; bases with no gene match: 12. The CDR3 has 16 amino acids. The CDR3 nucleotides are TGTGCCAGCAGTCCGTTAGCGGGGAGGGCAGCCTACGAGCAGTACTTC. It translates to CASSPLAGRAAYEQYF.

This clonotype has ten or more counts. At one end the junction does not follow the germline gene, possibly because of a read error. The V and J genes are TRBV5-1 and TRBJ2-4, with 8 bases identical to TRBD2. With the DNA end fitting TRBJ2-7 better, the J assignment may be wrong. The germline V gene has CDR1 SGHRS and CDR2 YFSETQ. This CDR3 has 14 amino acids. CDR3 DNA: TGTGCCAGCAGCTTAGCGGGGATCCCTTACGAGCAGTACTTC. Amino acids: CASSLAGIPYEQYF.

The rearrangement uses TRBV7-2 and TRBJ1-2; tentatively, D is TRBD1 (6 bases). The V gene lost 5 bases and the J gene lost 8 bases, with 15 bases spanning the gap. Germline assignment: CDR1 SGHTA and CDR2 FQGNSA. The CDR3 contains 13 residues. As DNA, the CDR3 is TGTGCCAGCAGCCCCGGGGGGGGGGCAGGCTACACCTTC. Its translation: CASSPGGGAGYTF.

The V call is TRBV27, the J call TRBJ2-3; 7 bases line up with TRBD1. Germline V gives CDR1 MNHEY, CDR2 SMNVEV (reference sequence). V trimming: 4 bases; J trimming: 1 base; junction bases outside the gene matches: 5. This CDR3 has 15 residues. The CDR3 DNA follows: TGTGCCAGCAGTTCCCTGACAGGGCGCACAGATACGCAGTATTTT. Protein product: CASSSLTGRTDTQYF.

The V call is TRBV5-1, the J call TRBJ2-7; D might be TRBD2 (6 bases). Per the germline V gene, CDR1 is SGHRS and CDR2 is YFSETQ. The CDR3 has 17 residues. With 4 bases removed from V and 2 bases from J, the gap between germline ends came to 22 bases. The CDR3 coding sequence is TGCGCCAGCAGCCATCGGGCCGGGGGTCCCGACCCCTACGAGCAGTACTTC. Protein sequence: CASSHRAGGPDPYEQYF.

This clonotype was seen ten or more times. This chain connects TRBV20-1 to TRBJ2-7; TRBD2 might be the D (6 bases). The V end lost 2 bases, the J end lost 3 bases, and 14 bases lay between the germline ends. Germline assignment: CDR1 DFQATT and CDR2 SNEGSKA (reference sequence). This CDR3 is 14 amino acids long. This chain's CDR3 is CSARNSGDFYEQYF. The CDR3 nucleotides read TGCAGTGCTAGAAATAGTGGGGACTTCTACGAGCAGTACTTC.

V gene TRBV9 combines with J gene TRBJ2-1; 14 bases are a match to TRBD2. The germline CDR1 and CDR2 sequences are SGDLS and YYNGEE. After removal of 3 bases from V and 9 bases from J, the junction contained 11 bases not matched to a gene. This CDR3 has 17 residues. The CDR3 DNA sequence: TGTGCCAGCAGCGCCTGGACTAGCGGGGGGTCCGGGGCTGAGCAGTTCTTC. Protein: CASSAWTSGGSGAEQFF.

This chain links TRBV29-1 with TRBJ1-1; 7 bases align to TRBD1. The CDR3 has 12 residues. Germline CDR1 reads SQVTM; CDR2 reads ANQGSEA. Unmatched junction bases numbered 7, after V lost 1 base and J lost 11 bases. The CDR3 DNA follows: TGCAGCGTTGAAGGGGACAGCTTGGCCGCTTTCTTT. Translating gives CSVEGDSLAAFF.

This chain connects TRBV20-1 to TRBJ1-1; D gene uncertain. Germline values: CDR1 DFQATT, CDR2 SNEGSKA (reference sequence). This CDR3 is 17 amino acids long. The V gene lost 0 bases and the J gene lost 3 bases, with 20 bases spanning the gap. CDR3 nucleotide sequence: TGCAGTGCTAGAGATAAATCTTCCCCATCCTTGGACACTGAAGCTTTCTTT. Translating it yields CSARDKSSPSLDTEAFF.

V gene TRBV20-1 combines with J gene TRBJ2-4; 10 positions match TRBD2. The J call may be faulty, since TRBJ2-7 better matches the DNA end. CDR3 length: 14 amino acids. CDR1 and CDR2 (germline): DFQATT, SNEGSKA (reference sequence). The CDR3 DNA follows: TGCAGTGCTGAGGAGCGGGGGGGCTGGTACGAGCAGTACTTC. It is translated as CSAEERGGWYEQYF.

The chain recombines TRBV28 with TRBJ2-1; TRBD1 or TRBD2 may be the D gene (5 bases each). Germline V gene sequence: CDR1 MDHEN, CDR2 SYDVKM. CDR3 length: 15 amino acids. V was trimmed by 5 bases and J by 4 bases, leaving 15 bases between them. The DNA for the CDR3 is TGTGCCAGCAGTGTGTCGGGACCGGATTACAATGAGCAGTTCTTC. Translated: CASSVSGPDYNEQFF.

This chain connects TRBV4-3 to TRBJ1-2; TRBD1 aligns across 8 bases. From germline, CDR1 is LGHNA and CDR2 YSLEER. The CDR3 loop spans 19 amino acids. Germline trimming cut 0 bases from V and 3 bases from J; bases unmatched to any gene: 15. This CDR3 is CASSQDPRQGQNHHYGYTF. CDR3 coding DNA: TGCGCCAGCAGCCAAGACCCTCGACAGGGGCAAAACCATCACTATGGCTACACCTTC.

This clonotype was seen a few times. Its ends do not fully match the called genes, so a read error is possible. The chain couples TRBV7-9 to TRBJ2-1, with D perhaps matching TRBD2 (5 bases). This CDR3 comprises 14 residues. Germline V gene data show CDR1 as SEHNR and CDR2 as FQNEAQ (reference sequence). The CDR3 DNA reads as TGTGTCAGCATGAATCCGGGGTACTACAATGAGCAGTTCTTC. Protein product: CVSMNPGYYNEQFF.

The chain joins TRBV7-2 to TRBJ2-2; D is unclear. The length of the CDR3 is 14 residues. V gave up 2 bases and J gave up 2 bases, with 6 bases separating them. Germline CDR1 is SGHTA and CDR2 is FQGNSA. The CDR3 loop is CASSLSTNTGELFF. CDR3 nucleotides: TGTGCCAGCAGCTTAAGTACAAACACCGGGGAGCTGTTTTTT.

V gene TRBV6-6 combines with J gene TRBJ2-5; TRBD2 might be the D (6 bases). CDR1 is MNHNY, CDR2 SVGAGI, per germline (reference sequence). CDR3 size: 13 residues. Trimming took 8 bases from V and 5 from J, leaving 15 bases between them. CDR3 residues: CASEPSGEETQYF. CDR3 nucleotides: TGTGCCAGCGAACCCTCGGGGGAGGAGACCCAGTACTTC.

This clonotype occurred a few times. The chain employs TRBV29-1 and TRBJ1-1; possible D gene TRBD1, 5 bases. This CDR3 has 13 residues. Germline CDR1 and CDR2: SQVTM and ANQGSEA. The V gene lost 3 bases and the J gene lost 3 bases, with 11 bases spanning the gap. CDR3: CSVEGRADTEAFF. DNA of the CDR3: TGCAGCGTTGAGGGGCGTGCGGACACTGAAGCTTTCTTT.

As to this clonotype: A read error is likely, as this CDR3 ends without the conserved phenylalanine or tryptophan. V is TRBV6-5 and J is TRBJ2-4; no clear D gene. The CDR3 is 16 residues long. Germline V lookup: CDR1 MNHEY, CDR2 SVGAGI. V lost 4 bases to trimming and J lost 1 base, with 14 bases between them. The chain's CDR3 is CASSFRPAFAKNIQYC. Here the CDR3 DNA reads TGTGCCAGCAGTTTTAGGCCTGCTTTCGCCAAAAACATTCAGTACTGC.

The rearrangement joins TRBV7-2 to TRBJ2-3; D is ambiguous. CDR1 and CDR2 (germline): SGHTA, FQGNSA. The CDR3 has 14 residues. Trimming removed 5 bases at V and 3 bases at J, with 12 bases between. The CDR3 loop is CASSQVVGTDTQYF. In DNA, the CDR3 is TGTGCCAGCAGCCAAGTGGTCGGGACAGATACGCAGTATTTT.

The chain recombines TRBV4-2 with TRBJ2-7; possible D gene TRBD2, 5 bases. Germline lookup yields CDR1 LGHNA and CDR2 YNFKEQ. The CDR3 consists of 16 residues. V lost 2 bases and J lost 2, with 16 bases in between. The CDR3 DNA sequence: TGTGCCAGCAGCCAACCCGGGGAGCGACTCGCCTACGAGCAGTACTTC. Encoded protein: CASSQPGERLAYEQYF.

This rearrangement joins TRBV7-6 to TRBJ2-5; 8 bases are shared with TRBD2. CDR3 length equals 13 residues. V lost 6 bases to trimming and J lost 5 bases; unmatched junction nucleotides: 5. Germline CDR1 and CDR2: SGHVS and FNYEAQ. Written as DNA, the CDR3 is TGTGCCAGCAGGGCGGGGGGTAAGGAGACCCAGTACTTC. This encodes CASRAGGKETQYF.

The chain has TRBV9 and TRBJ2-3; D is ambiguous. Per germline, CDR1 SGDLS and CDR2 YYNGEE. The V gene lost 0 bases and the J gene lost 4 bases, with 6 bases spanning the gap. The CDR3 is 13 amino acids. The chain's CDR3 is CASSVDLPDTQYF. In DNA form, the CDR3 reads TGTGCCAGCAGCGTAGACCTGCCAGATACGCAGTATTTT.

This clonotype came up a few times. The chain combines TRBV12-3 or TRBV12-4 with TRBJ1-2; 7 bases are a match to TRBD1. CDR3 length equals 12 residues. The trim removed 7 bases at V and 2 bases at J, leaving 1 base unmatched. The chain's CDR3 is CASIQGNYGYTF. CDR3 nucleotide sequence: TGTGCCAGCATACAGGGGAACTATGGCTACACCTTC.

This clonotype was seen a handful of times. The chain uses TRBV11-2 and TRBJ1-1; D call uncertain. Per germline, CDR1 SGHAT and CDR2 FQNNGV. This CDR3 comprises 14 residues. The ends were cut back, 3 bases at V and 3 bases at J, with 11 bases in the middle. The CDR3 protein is CASSFVKGDTEAFF. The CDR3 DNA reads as TGTGCCAGCAGCTTTGTTAAGGGAGACACTGAAGCTTTCTTT.

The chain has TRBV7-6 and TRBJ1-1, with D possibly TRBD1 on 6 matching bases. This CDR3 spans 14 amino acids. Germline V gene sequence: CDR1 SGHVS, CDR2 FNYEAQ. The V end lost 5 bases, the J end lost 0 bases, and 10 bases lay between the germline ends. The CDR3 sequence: CASSVGQMNTEAFF. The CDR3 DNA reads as TGTGCCAGCAGCGTAGGACAGATGAACACTGAAGCTTTCTTT.

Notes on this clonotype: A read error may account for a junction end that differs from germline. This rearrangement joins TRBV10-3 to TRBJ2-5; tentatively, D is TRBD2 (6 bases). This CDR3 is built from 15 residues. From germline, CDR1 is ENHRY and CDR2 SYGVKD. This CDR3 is CAISEERGYQETRFF. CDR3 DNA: TGTGCCATCAGTGAAGAACGGGGGTACCAAGAGACCCGGTTCTTC.

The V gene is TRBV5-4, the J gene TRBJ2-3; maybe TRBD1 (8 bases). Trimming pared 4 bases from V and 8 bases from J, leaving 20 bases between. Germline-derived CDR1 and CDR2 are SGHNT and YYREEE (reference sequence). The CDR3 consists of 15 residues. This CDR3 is CASSKDREGGGTQYF. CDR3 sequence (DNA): TGTGCCAGCAGCAAGGACAGGGAGGGGGGTGGTACGCAGTATTTT.

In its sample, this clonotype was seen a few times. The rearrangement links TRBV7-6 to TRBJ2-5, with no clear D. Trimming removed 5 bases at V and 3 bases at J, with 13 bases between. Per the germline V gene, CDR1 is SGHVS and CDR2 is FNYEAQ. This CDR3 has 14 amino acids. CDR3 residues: CASSRSAFEETQYF. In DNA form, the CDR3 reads TGTGCCAGCAGCCGCAGTGCTTTTGAAGAGACCCAGTACTTC. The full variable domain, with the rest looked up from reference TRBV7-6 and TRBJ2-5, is GAGVSQSPRYKVTKRGQDVALRCDPISGHVSLYWYRQALGQGPEFLTYFNYEAQQDKSGLPNDRFSAERPEGSISTLTIQRTEQRDSAMYRCASSRSAFEETQYFGPGTRLLVL.